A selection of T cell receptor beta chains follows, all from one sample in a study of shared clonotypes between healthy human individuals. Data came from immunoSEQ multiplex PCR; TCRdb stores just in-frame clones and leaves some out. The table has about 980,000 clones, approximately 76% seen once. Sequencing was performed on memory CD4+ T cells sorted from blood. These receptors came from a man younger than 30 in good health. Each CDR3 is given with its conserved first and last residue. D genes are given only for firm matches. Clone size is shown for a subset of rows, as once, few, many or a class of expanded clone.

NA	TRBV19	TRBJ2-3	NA	CASSIPGDTQYF	TGTGCCAGTAGTATTCCCGGCGATACGCAGTATTTT
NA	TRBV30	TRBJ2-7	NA	CAGTRGDEQYF	TGTGCTGGGACCCGTGGTGACGAGCAGTACTTC
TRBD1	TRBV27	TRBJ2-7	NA	CASSSSEDRGGGEQYF	TGTGCCAGCAGTTCAAGCGAGGACAGGGGCGGCGGCGAGCAGTACTTC
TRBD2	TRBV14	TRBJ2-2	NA	CASSEIRRLAGGRNTGELFF	TGTGCCAGCAGCGAGATTAGGCGTCTAGCGGGGGGCCGGAACACCGGGGAGCTGTTTTTT
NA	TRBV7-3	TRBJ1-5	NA	CASSFAQNQPQHF	TGTGCCAGCAGCTTTGCCCAGAATCAGCCCCAGCATTTT
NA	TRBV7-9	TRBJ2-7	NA	CASRQRLRDYEQYF	TGTGCCAGCAGACAACGACTCCGGGACTACGAGCAGTACTTC
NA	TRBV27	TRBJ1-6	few	CASSPTETSPLHF	TGTGCCAGCAGTCCGACAGAGACTTCACCCCTCCACTTT
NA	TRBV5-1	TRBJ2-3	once	CASRSRRAPTDTQYF	TGCGCCAGCAGGTCAAGAAGGGCTCCCACAGATACGCAGTATTTT
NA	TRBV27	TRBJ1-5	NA	CASSPRTSSNQPQHF	TGTGCCAGCAGTCCCCGGACAAGTAGCAATCAGCCCCAGCATTTT
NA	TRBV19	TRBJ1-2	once	CASSIAPTYGYTF	TGTGCCAGTAGTATCGCCCCCACCTATGGCTACACCTTC
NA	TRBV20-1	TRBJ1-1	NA	CSAIRTEAFF	TGCAGTGCTATCCGCACTGAAGCTTTCTTT
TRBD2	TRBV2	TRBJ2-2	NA	CASLSGRDTGELFF	TGTGCCAGCTTAAGCGGGAGGGACACCGGGGAGCTGTTTTTT
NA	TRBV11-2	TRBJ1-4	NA	CASSSIRGSANEKLFF	TGTGCCAGCAGCTCAATCAGGGGTTCGGCTAATGAAAAACTGTTTTTT
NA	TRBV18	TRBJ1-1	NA	CASSPPNGRETEAFF	TGTGCCAGCTCACCACCGAACGGCCGGGAGACTGAAGCTTTCTTT
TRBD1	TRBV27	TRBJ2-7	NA	CASRRGQGIYEQYF	TGTGCCAGCAGGAGGGGACAGGGCATCTACGAGCAGTACTTC
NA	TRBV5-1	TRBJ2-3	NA	CASSLEGKFTDTQYF	TGCGCCAGCAGCTTGGAAGGAAAGTTCACAGATACGCAGTATTTT
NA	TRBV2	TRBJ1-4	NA	CASSGSLAANEKLFF	TGTGCCAGCAGTGGTTCCCTTGCCGCTAATGAAAAACTGTTTTTT
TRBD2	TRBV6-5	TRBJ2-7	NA	CASSYSSGGTYEQYF	TGTGCCAGCAGTTACTCTAGCGGGGGCACCTACGAGCAGTACTTC
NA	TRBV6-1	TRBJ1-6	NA	CASSSPGVWGSPLHF	TGTGCCAGCAGTTCCCCAGGTGTTTGGGGCTCACCCCTCCACTTT
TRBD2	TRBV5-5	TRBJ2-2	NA	CASSPRTSDYVTGELFF	TGTGCCAGCAGTCCCAGGACTAGCGATTATGTCACCGGGGAGCTGTTTTTT
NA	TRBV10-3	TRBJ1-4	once	CAISESGSYEKLFF	TGTGCCATCAGTGAGTCGGGAAGCTATGAAAAACTGTTTTTT
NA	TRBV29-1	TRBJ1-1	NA	CSVLDGLNTEAFF	TGCAGCGTCCTTGACGGACTGAACACTGAAGCTTTCTTT
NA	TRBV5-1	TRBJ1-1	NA	CASSFTANTEAFF	TGCGCCAGCAGCTTTACGGCGAACACTGAAGCTTTCTTT
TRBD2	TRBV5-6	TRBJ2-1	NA	CASVRGTSGYQFF	TGTGCCAGCGTGCGTGGGACTAGCGGCTATCAGTTCTTC
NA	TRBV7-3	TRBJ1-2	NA	CASSLTSTVYGYTF	TGTGCCAGCAGCTTAACGTCGACAGTCTATGGCTACACCTTC
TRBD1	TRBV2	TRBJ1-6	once	CASRGQGSSPLHF	TGTGCCAGCAGGGGACAGGGATCCTCACCCCTCCACTTT
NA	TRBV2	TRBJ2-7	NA	CASSLTPRGEQYF	TGTGCCAGCAGTTTGACGCCCCGGGGTGAGCAGTACTTC
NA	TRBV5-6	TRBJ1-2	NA	CASSLGSLLGALIYGYTF	TGTGCCAGCAGCTTGGGAAGTCTATTGGGGGCCCTGATCTATGGCTACACCTTC
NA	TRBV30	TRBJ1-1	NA	CAWRVPPTFRGARTEAFF	TGTGCCTGGAGGGTTCCCCCGACGTTTCGGGGGGCCAGGACTGAAGCTTTCTTT
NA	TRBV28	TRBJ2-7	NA	CASNRRANEQYF	TGTGCCAGCAACCGCCGGGCCAACGAGCAGTACTTC
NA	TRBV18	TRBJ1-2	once	CASSPEGSANYGYTF	TGTGCCAGCTCACCAGAAGGGAGCGCCAACTATGGCTACACCTTC
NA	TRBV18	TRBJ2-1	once	CASGKGEPYNEQFF	TGTGCCAGCGGAAAGGGGGAACCATACAATGAGCAGTTCTTC
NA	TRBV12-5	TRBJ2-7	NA	CASGLVLGPKGNEQYF	TGTGCTAGTGGTTTGGTGTTAGGGCCGAAGGGGAACGAGCAGTACTTC
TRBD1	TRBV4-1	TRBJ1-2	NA	CASSRDSDTLYGYTF	TGCGCCAGCAGCCGGGACAGTGATACTCTTTATGGCTACACCTTC
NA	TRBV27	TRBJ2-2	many	CASSSLATNTGELFF	TGTGCCAGCAGTTCTTTGGCTACAAACACCGGGGAGCTGTTTTTT
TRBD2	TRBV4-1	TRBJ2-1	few	CASSPALASSEQFF	TGCGCCAGCAGCCCAGCACTAGCGAGTAGTGAGCAGTTCTTC
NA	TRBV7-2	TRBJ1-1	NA	CASTPSGGANTEAFF	TGTGCCAGCACCCCATCTGGCGGGGCGAACACTGAAGCTTTCTTT
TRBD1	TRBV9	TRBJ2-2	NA	CASSVGGKGAMTGELFF	TGTGCCAGCAGCGTAGGAGGAAAGGGGGCGATGACCGGGGAGCTGTTTTTT
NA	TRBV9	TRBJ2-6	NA	CASSPDSGANVLTF	TGTGCCAGCAGCCCCGACTCTGGGGCCAACGTCCTGACTTTC
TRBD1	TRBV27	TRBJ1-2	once	CASKLGTGGHGYTF	TGTGCCAGCAAGCTAGGTACAGGGGGCCATGGCTACACCTTC
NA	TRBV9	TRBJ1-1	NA	CASSTGAMNTEAFF	TGTGCCAGCAGCACCGGGGCCATGAACACTGAAGCTTTCTTT
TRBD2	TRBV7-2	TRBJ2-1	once	CASSPQTSVYNEQFF	TGTGCCAGCAGCCCTCAGACTAGCGTATACAATGAGCAGTTCTTC
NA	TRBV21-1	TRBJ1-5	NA	CASSKALGLGQGGSNQPQHF	TGTGCCAGCAGCAAAGCGCTCGGTCTAGGACAGGGAGGTTCCAATCAGCCCCAGCATTTT
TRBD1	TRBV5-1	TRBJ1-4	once	CASSTRTGNEKLFF	TGCGCCAGCAGCACAAGGACAGGGAATGAAAAACTGTTTTTT
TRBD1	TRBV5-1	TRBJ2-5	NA	CASSLAPGGSRETQYF	TGCGCCAGCAGCTTGGCCCCAGGGGGCTCGAGAGAGACCCAGTACTTC
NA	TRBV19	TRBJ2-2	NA	CASSPREYAGELFF	TGTGCCAGTAGTCCCCGGGAGTACGCCGGGGAGCTGTTTTTT
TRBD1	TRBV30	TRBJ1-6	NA	CAWVRDRVYNSPLHF	TGTGCCTGGGTGCGGGACAGGGTCTATAATTCACCCCTCCACTTT
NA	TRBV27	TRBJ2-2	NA	CASSLSISDTGELFF	TGTGCCAGCAGTTTATCTATCTCTGACACCGGGGAGCTGTTTTTT
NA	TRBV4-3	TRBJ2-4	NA	CASSPTGGALAKNIQYF	TGCGCCAGCAGCCCCACAGGTGGGGCCTTAGCCAAAAACATTCAGTACTTC
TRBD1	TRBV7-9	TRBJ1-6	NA	CASSASGGGGSPLHF	TGTGCCAGCAGCGCTTCAGGGGGCGGCGGTTCACCCCTCCACTTT
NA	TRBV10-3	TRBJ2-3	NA	CAISPRTETDTQYF	TGTGCCATCAGCCCCCGGACAGAAACAGATACGCAGTATTTT
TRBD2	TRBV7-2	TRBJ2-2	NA	CASSWLAGGRVGELFF	TGTGCCAGCAGCTGGCTAGCGGGGGGGCGAGTCGGGGAGCTGTTTTTT
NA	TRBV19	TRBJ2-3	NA	CASSTSGYTDTQYF	TGTGCCAGTAGTACAAGCGGATACACAGATACGCAGTATTTT